A selection of T cell receptor beta chains follows, all from one sample in a study of blood T cells in healthy people across ages. TCRdb called the 5' RACE reads again in MiXCR, with one record for every CDR3 protein. The table records about 760,000 distinct CDR3 sequences, 25% of them present only once. These sequences were also reported in another study, on T cells of mothers and their children.

Sequencing used blood. The receptors originated from a boy aged 5 to 17 in good health. Both conserved end residues are part of each CDR3. D genes are given only for firm matches. Clone size appears in some rows only: once, few, many, or a class for an expanded clone.

J gene,clone size,D gene,V gene,CDR3 DNA,CDR3 protein
TRBJ2-4,-,-,TRBV20-1,TGCAGTGCTGAAACAAGGCAGGGGGGTTGGGACATTCAGTACTTC,CSAETRQGGWDIQYF
TRBJ2-3,-,-,TRBV9,TGTGCCAGCAGCGGCCAGGAATTCACAGATACGCAGTATTTT,CASSGQEFTDTQYF
TRBJ1-1,-,TRBD1,TRBV6-1,TGTGCCAGCAGGTCCGGGACAGGGGGCACTGAAGCTTTCTTT,CASRSGTGGTEAFF
TRBJ2-2,few,TRBD2,TRBV4-2,TGTGCCAGCAGCCAAGATATAGGCGGGGGGGCCAGCACCGGGGAGCTGTTTTTT,CASSQDIGGGASTGELFF
TRBJ2-3,-,TRBD2,TRBV7-3,TGTGCCAGCAGCCCACATTTAGCGGGAGGGCCGGCAGATACGCAGTATTTT,CASSPHLAGGPADTQYF
TRBJ2-2,few,TRBD1,TRBV7-9,TGTGCCAGCAGGTCGACAGGGGACAATGCCGGGGAGCTGTTTTTT,CASRSTGDNAGELFF
TRBJ1-6,few,-,TRBV7-9,TGTGCCAGCAGTGGTTTTGGGTCACCCCTCCACTTT,CASSGFGSPLHF
TRBJ2-7,few,-,TRBV7-9,TGTGCCAGCAGCTTAGGGGCATTCGGGCAGTACTTC,CASSLGAFGQYF
TRBJ2-5,few,-,TRBV12-5,TGTGCTAGTGGTTTGTCTATAGAGACCCAGTACTTC,CASGLSIETQYF
TRBJ1-3,-,-,TRBV7-9,TGTGCCAGCAGCCTGGGCCCGGGAGGAAACACCATATATTTT,CASSLGPGGNTIYF
TRBJ2-3,few,TRBD1,TRBV18,TGTGCCAGCTCACCGCGGGACAGGGGGATGGCAGATACGCAGTATTTT,CASSPRDRGMADTQYF
TRBJ2-3,-,-,TRBV27,TGTGCCAGCAGTACCCACAGGGTTTTTACAGATACGCAGTATTTT,CASSTHRVFTDTQYF
TRBJ2-3,-,TRBD2,TRBV28,TGTGCCAGCAGTCAGAGGTTCCGGACTAGCTTATTAAGAGATACGCAGTATTTT,CASSQRFRTSLLRDTQYF
TRBJ1-5,few,TRBD1,TRBV10-3,TGTGCCATCAGTGCGGACAGGGACCCTCAGCCCCAGCATTTT,CAISADRDPQPQHF
TRBJ1-2,few,-,TRBV11-3,TGTGCCAGCAGCTCAAGGGACGGTAACTATGGCTACACCTTC,CASSSRDGNYGYTF
TRBJ1-4,-,-,TRBV27,TGTGCCAGCAGTTTGAGGGGAACTGAAAAACTGTTTTTT,CASSLRGTEKLFF
TRBJ2-3,-,TRBD1,TRBV20-1,TGCAGTGCGGACCATAGGGGGCAAGATACGCAGTATTTT,CSADHRGQDTQYF
TRBJ2-5,-,TRBD2,TRBV7-2,TGTGCCAGCAGCTCCACTAGCGGGGGGGCCGGGGCGCAAGAGACCCAGTACTTC,CASSSTSGGAGAQETQYF
TRBJ1-5,many,-,TRBV5-1,TGTGCCAGCAGCTTTGGAGGGGGGCAGCCCCAGCATTTT,CASSFGGGQPQHF
TRBJ2-3,-,TRBD2,TRBV5-6,TGTGCCAGCAGCATAAGCGGGAGGAACACAGATACGCAGTATTTT,CASSISGRNTDTQYF
TRBJ2-2,few,TRBD1,TRBV7-2,TGTGCCAGCAGCGTCTGGACAGGGGGCACCGGGGAGCTGTTTTTT,CASSVWTGGTGELFF
TRBJ2-1,few,-,TRBV20-1,TGCAGTGCTAGACGCGGGACGACATACGGTTTCAATGAGCAGTTCTTC,CSARRGTTYGFNEQFF
TRBJ2-7,few,-,TRBV11-2,TGTGCCAGCAGCTTTCTTCCTACCGCCTACGAGCAGTACTTC,CASSFLPTAYEQYF
TRBJ1-2,-,TRBD1,TRBV5-1,TGCGCCAGCAGCTTGGAGCCGGGACAGGGTTTCGGTAACAATGGCTACACCTTC,CASSLEPGQGFGNNGYTF
TRBJ1-1,-,-,TRBV20-1,TGCAGTGCTAGAGTAGGGGGATGGACTGAAGCTTTCTTT,CSARVGGWTEAFF
TRBJ2-5,-,-,TRBV7-2,TGTGCCAGCAGCTTATGGAAATGGTGGGAATGGGATCTAGCAGAGACCCAGTACTTC,CASSLWKWWEWDLAETQYF
TRBJ1-2,-,-,TRBV29-1,-,CSVGPGTTYGYIF
TRBJ2-7,few,TRBD1,TRBV5-6,TGTGCCAGCAGCTATGTAGGGACAGGAGGCGAGCAGTACTTC,CASSYVGTGGEQYF